This TCR beta chain was sequenced during a study of CD8 T cells in acute hepatitis C reinfection. CDR3 length: 15 residues. The germline gives CDR1 SGHDT, CDR2 YYEEEE. Trimming took 3 bases from V and 5 from J; bases not matched to a gene: 7. Profiling relied on immunoSEQ multiplex PCR, and the TCRdb table lists in-frame clones only, not all of them. Among tens of thousands of clones listed, around nine tenths were seen once. For this clone: Its specificity is not known.

Study-wide findings and caveats: Preferential TRBV04 and TRBV06 usage appeared in all groups and was not explained by the naive pool.

The sample's time point: naive CD8 control sorted from an acute-time-point sample. People who inject drugs in the Montreal Hepatitis C Cohort were donors. The TCR originated in a man between 25 and 39 years old with chronic hepatitis C. The sample comprised naive CD8+ T cells from PBMCs. J is TRBJ1-4 and V is TRBV5-6, with 7 bases lining up with TRBD1. The CDR3 nucleotides are TGTGCCAGCAGCTCGACGGGACAGCTAAATGAAAAACTGTTTTTT. Encoded protein: CASSSTGQLNEKLFF.